This T cell receptor beta chain was captured in a study of CD8+CD57+ T cells in acquired aplastic anemia. Study-level results: Patients and healthy controls showed no significant CD8+ Simpson's diversity difference. About 30 CD8+ CDR3 sequences occurred in both the patients and the controls.

Looked up from germline, CDR1 is SGHAT and CDR2 is FQDESV (reference sequence). Between the trimmed V and J ends, which lost 2 bases and 7 bases, there was a span of 27 bases. The CDR3 has 19 residues. Previously, flow cytometry had revealed CD8+CD57+ cell expansion in the patients chosen for sequencing. Severe acquired aplastic anemia was present in every patient. This clonotype appeared many times. Its target is unknown. TCR beta VDJ and CDR3 profiles were obtained from a genomic DNA template. TCRdb reprocessed the reads via MiXCR and lists one record per CDR3 protein. The top ten clones hold over 55% of a sample with about 98,000 distinct CDR3 sequences, around two thirds of them seen once.

J is TRBJ2-1 and V is TRBV11-1, with D possibly being TRBD2 (5 bases). This TCR derives from a human donor with aplastic anemia. Sample: sorted CD4+, CD8+, or CD8+CD57+ T cells (not recorded which) from PBMCs. CDR3 nucleotides: TGTGCCAGCAGCTTATTATCCCGACCGGACGCGGGCCACAATAATGAGCAGTTCTTC. Protein product: CASSLLSRPDAGHNNEQFF.